This is a list of T cell receptor beta chains from one sample in a study of human thymus T cells. Clones were sequenced by immunoSEQ multiplex PCR, and TCRdb holds only the in-frame ones, with some missing. The profile shows 40,000 to 55,000 clones, about 93% of them singletons. Sequencing was done on a sample of blood. All receptors come from a boy younger than two with a congenital heart defect but otherwise immunologically healthy. Each CDR3 is given with its conserved first and last residue. Each record gives: D gene, clone size, J gene, V gene, CDR3 protein, CDR3 DNA. The D gene is left open where the match is weak. Some rows mark clone size as missing; the rest say once, few, many or name a class of expanded clone.

d_call: -; clone_size: -; j_call: TRBJ2-1; v_call: TRBV13; cdr3_aa: CASSSTDSHYNEQFF; cdr3_nt: TGTGCCAGCAGCTCCACGGACTCGCACTACAATGAGCAGTTCTTC
d_call: -; clone_size: -; j_call: TRBJ1-2; v_call: TRBV4-3; cdr3_aa: CASSQAGGRRYGYTF; cdr3_nt: TGCGCCAGCAGCCAAGCGGGGGGGCGCCGGTATGGCTACACCTTC
d_call: -; clone_size: -; j_call: TRBJ1-6; v_call: TRBV30; cdr3_aa: CACLKNSYNSPLHF; cdr3_nt: TGTGCCTGTCTTAAAAACTCCTATAATTCACCCCTCCACTTT
d_call: TRBD1; clone_size: -; j_call: TRBJ1-2; v_call: TRBV19; cdr3_aa: CASSLLPGQGHGYTF; cdr3_nt: TGTGCCAGTAGTTTGCTACCCGGACAGGGGCATGGCTACACCTTC
d_call: -; clone_size: -; j_call: TRBJ1-2; v_call: TRBV27; cdr3_aa: CASSFGGSNYGYTF; cdr3_nt: TGTGCCAGCAGTTTTGGAGGATCTAACTATGGCTACACCTTC
d_call: -; clone_size: -; j_call: TRBJ2-1; v_call: TRBV6-1; cdr3_aa: CASSETSRSWGEQFF; cdr3_nt: TGTGCCAGCAGTGAAACTTCCCGCTCTTGGGGTGAGCAGTTCTTC
d_call: -; clone_size: -; j_call: TRBJ1-5; v_call: TRBV28; cdr3_aa: CASSFTGNQPQHF; cdr3_nt: TGTGCCAGCAGTTTCACAGGGAATCAGCCCCAGCATTTT
d_call: -; clone_size: -; j_call: TRBJ1-1; v_call: TRBV10-3; cdr3_aa: CAISGTSNTEAFF; cdr3_nt: TGTGCCATTTCCGGGACCTCGAACACTGAAGCTTTCTTT
d_call: TRBD1; clone_size: -; j_call: TRBJ2-1; v_call: TRBV4-3; cdr3_aa: CASSHRGPYNEQFF; cdr3_nt: TGCGCCAGCAGCCATAGGGGGCCCTACAATGAGCAGTTCTTC
d_call: TRBD2; clone_size: -; j_call: TRBJ2-3; v_call: TRBV11-3; cdr3_aa: CASSSNWGGTQYF; cdr3_nt: TGTGCCAGCAGCTCCAACTGGGGGGGTACGCAGTATTTT
d_call: -; clone_size: -; j_call: TRBJ2-1; v_call: TRBV4-1; cdr3_aa: CASSQGGNEQFF; cdr3_nt: TGCGCCAGCAGCCAAGGAGGCAATGAGCAGTTCTTC
d_call: -; clone_size: few; j_call: TRBJ1-6; v_call: TRBV7-2; cdr3_aa: CASSLEGNSPLHF; cdr3_nt: TGTGCCAGCAGCTTGGAGGGGAATTCACCCCTCCACTTT
d_call: TRBD1; clone_size: -; j_call: TRBJ2-7; v_call: TRBV6-1; cdr3_aa: CASDAGTGVSYEQYF; cdr3_nt: TGTGCCAGTGACGCCGGGACAGGTGTCTCCTACGAGCAGTACTTC
d_call: -; clone_size: -; j_call: TRBJ1-4; v_call: TRBV19; cdr3_aa: CASSITQLQNEKLFF; cdr3_nt: TGTGCCAGTAGTATAACACAGCTTCAAAATGAAAAACTGTTTTTT
d_call: -; clone_size: -; j_call: TRBJ1-1; v_call: TRBV7-6; cdr3_aa: CASSINMNTEAFF; cdr3_nt: TGTGCCAGCAGCATTAACATGAACACTGAAGCTTTCTTT
d_call: TRBD1; clone_size: -; j_call: TRBJ1-2; v_call: TRBV4-2; cdr3_aa: CASSPRQGDGYTF; cdr3_nt: TGTGCCAGCAGCCCGAGACAGGGTGATGGCTACACCTTC
d_call: -; clone_size: -; j_call: TRBJ1-3; v_call: TRBV7-9; cdr3_aa: CASSLGPGNTIYF; cdr3_nt: TGTGCCAGCAGCCTAGGCCCTGGAAACACCATATATTTT
d_call: -; clone_size: -; j_call: TRBJ1-2; v_call: TRBV19; cdr3_aa: CASRVQGSYGYTF; cdr3_nt: TGTGCCAGTAGGGTACAGGGCAGCTATGGCTACACCTTC
d_call: -; clone_size: -; j_call: TRBJ2-5; v_call: TRBV4-1; cdr3_aa: CASSQVIVETQYF; cdr3_nt: TGCGCCAGCAGCCAAGTTATAGTAGAGACCCAGTACTTC
d_call: -; clone_size: once; j_call: TRBJ2-3; v_call: TRBV27; cdr3_aa: CASSLRRGSSTDTQYF; cdr3_nt: TGTGCCAGCAGTTTGAGAAGAGGGTCGAGCACAGATACGCAGTATTTT
d_call: TRBD1; clone_size: -; j_call: TRBJ1-2; v_call: TRBV10-3; cdr3_aa: CATQGQGIDGYTF; cdr3_nt: TGTGCCACCCAAGGACAGGGGATTGATGGCTACACCTTC
d_call: -; clone_size: -; j_call: TRBJ2-3; v_call: TRBV14; cdr3_aa: CASSQLGDPGDTQYF; cdr3_nt: TGTGCCAGCAGCCAACTAGGGGATCCAGGAGATACGCAGTATTTT
d_call: TRBD1; clone_size: -; j_call: TRBJ2-3; v_call: TRBV27; cdr3_aa: CASSWTGGTDTQYF; cdr3_nt: TGTGCCAGCAGTTGGACAGGGGGCACAGATACGCAGTATTTT
d_call: TRBD2; clone_size: once; j_call: TRBJ2-1; v_call: TRBV5-4; cdr3_aa: CASSHTSDGHNEQFF; cdr3_nt: TGTGCCAGCAGCCATACTAGCGACGGCCACAATGAGCAGTTCTTC
d_call: TRBD2; clone_size: -; j_call: TRBJ2-2; v_call: TRBV5-1; cdr3_aa: CASSLASSGQNTGELFF; cdr3_nt: TGCGCCAGCAGCTTGGCCTCTAGCGGACAGAACACCGGGGAGCTGTTTTTT
d_call: -; clone_size: -; j_call: TRBJ1-2; v_call: TRBV28; cdr3_aa: CASSSTREAAIGYTF; cdr3_nt: TGTGCCAGCAGTTCCACTCGAGAGGCAGCTATTGGCTACACCTTC
d_call: -; clone_size: -; j_call: TRBJ2-7; v_call: TRBV15; cdr3_aa: CATSRDWLGLGKFGVEQYF; cdr3_nt: TGTGCCACCAGCAGAGATTGGCTGGGGCTGGGGAAATTTGGGGTCGAGCAGTACTTC
d_call: TRBD1; clone_size: -; j_call: TRBJ1-5; v_call: TRBV5-6; cdr3_aa: CASSLGVWDRDQPQHF; cdr3_nt: TGTGCCAGCAGCTTGGGAGTTTGGGACAGGGATCAGCCCCAGCATTTT
d_call: -; clone_size: once; j_call: TRBJ2-3; v_call: TRBV4-1; cdr3_aa: CASSQDRGDTQYF; cdr3_nt: TGCGCCAGCAGCCAAGATCGGGGAGATACGCAGTATTTT
d_call: TRBD1; clone_size: -; j_call: TRBJ2-7; v_call: TRBV6-6; cdr3_aa: CASSYSGQGAGEQYF; cdr3_nt: TGTGCCAGCAGTTACTCGGGACAGGGGGCAGGCGAGCAGTACTTC
d_call: -; clone_size: -; j_call: TRBJ2-3; v_call: TRBV2; cdr3_aa: CASSEAFARTDTQYF; cdr3_nt: TGTGCCAGCAGTGAAGCTTTCGCCCGCACAGATACGCAGTATTTT
d_call: -; clone_size: -; j_call: TRBJ2-2; v_call: TRBV19; cdr3_aa: CASSIWGTGELFF; cdr3_nt: TGTGCCAGTAGTATATGGGGCACCGGGGAGCTGTTTTTT
d_call: -; clone_size: -; j_call: TRBJ2-1; v_call: TRBV20-1; cdr3_aa: CSASRGNEQFF; cdr3_nt: TGCAGTGCTAGCAGGGGTAATGAGCAGTTCTTC
d_call: -; clone_size: -; j_call: TRBJ2-5; v_call: TRBV10-3; cdr3_aa: CAISRKGGEETQYF; cdr3_nt: TGTGCCATCAGTAGGAAGGGGGGGGAAGAGACCCAGTACTTC
d_call: -; clone_size: -; j_call: TRBJ1-2; v_call: TRBV11-2; cdr3_aa: CASSLEGVGGYTF; cdr3_nt: TGTGCCAGCAGCTTAGAAGGGGTGGGTGGCTACACCTTC
d_call: TRBD2; clone_size: -; j_call: TRBJ2-2; v_call: TRBV27; cdr3_aa: CASRAGRGAKPGELFF; cdr3_nt: TGTGCCAGCAGGGCGGGGAGGGGTGCTAAGCCCGGGGAGCTGTTTTTT
d_call: TRBD1; clone_size: -; j_call: TRBJ1-3; v_call: TRBV7-2; cdr3_aa: CASSLTGGGNTIYF; cdr3_nt: TGTGCCAGCAGCTTAACAGGGGGTGGAAACACCATATATTTT
d_call: TRBD2; clone_size: -; j_call: TRBJ2-5; v_call: TRBV2; cdr3_aa: CASSGLAGGQETQYF; cdr3_nt: TGTGCCAGCAGTGGACTAGCGGGGGGGCAAGAGACCCAGTACTTC
d_call: -; clone_size: -; j_call: TRBJ2-1; v_call: TRBV28; cdr3_aa: CASSPGDGPYNEQFF; cdr3_nt: TGTGCCAGCAGTCCGGGGGATGGCCCCTACAATGAGCAGTTCTTC
d_call: -; clone_size: -; j_call: TRBJ1-5; v_call: TRBV7-2; cdr3_aa: CASSLNSNQPQHF; cdr3_nt: TGTGCCAGCAGCTTAAACAGCAATCAGCCCCAGCATTTT
d_call: -; clone_size: -; j_call: TRBJ1-2; v_call: TRBV15; cdr3_aa: CATSRDPGAIYGYTF; cdr3_nt: TGTGCCACCAGCAGAGATCCAGGGGCGATCTATGGCTACACCTTC
d_call: -; clone_size: -; j_call: TRBJ2-5; v_call: TRBV4-3; cdr3_aa: CASSPTRGIQETQYF; cdr3_nt: TGCGCCAGCAGCCCAACCCGGGGGATCCAAGAGACCCAGTACTTC
d_call: TRBD1; clone_size: -; j_call: TRBJ2-7; v_call: TRBV7-2; cdr3_aa: CASSSRSGQTYEQYF; cdr3_nt: TGTGCCAGCAGCTCCCGATCGGGACAGACCTACGAGCAGTACTTC
d_call: -; clone_size: -; j_call: TRBJ1-3; v_call: TRBV19; cdr3_aa: CARSKNTIYF; cdr3_nt: TGTGCCAGATCAAAAAACACCATATATTTT
d_call: TRBD2; clone_size: -; j_call: TRBJ2-3; v_call: TRBV5-4; cdr3_aa: CASSSKRGGVKDTQYF; cdr3_nt: TGTGCCAGCAGCTCAAAGCGGGGGGGGGTCAAAGATACGCAGTATTTT
d_call: -; clone_size: -; j_call: TRBJ2-7; v_call: TRBV9; cdr3_aa: CASSVEASAASNEQYF; cdr3_nt: TGTGCCAGCAGCGTAGAGGCTTCAGCGGCTTCCAACGAGCAGTACTTC
d_call: TRBD1; clone_size: -; j_call: TRBJ1-1; v_call: TRBV5-1; cdr3_aa: CASSPGGEAFF; cdr3_nt: TGCGCCAGCAGCCCAGGGGGGGAGGCTTTCTTT